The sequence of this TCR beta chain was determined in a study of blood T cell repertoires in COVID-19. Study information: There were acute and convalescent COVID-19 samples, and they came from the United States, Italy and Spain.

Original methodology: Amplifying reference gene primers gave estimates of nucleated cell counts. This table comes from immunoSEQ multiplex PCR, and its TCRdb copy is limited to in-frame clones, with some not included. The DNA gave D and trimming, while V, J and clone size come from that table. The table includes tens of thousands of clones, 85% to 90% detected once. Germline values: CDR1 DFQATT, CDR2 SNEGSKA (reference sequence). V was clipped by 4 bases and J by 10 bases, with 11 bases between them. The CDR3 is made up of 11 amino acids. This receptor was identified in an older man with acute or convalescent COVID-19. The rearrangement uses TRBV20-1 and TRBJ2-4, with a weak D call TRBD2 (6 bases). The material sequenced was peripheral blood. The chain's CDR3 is CSAIRSGIQYF. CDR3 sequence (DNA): TGCAGTGCTATCAGGAGCGGGATTCAGTACTTC.